The present entry profiles one T cell receptor (beta chain) with its context. Antigen: not known. The protocol was immunoSEQ multiplex PCR, while the TCRdb copy is restricted to in-frame clones and leaves out a portion. In the table there are about 2.2 million clones, 85% to 95% of which are singletons. This sample is drawn from a study of shared clonotypes between healthy human individuals. Overall study context: Samples came from two female and a few male donors aged 18 to 49. Three CD4 naive, three CD4 memory, two CD8 naive and one CD8 memory plate were used per donor. Notes on the study in general: Across subsets, estimated richness was generally greater for naive than for memory populations. For naive CD4 cells, roughly 4.6% of clonotypes were shared across a few donors.

The CDR3 spans 14 residues. V shed 3 bases and J shed 5 bases, with 14 bases lying between them. CDR1 is MNHNS, CDR2 SASEGT, per germline. Naive-designated CD8 cells lacked CD45RO, were positively enriched for CCR7, and omitted terminally differentiated effector memory CD45RA+ cells. The genes are TRBV6-1 and TRBJ2-7, with TRBD1 as a possible D gene (5 bases). Input material: naive CD8+ T cells from PBMCs. The receptor's source is a young man in good health. Some clones in this sample may be carry-over from other donors' samples. The chain's CDR3 is CASSEDRGRNEQYF. In DNA, the CDR3 is TGTGCCAGCAGTGAGGATAGGGGCCGGAACGAGCAGTACTTC.